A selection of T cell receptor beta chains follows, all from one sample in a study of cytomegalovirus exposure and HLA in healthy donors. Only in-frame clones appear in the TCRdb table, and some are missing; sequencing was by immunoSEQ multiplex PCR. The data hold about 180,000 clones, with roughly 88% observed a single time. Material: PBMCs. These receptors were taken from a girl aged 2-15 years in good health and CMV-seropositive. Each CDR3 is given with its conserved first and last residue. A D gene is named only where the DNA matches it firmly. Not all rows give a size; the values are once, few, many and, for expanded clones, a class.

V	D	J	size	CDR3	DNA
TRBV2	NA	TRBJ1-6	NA	CASSTTESYNSPLHF	TGTGCCAGCAGTACAACCGAATCCTATAATTCACCCCTCCACTTT
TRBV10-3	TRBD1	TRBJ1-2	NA	CAISQQTGKYHYGYTF	TGTGCCATCAGCCAGCAGACAGGGAAGTATCACTATGGCTACACCTTC
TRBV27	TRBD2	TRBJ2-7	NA	CASTSGLAAPYEQYF	TGTGCCAGCACCTCAGGACTAGCCGCCCCCTACGAGCAGTACTTC
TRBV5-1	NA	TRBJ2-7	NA	CASSLVRGDYEQYF	TGCGCCAGCAGCTTGGTCAGGGGGGACTACGAGCAGTACTTC
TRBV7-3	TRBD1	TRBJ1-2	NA	CASSTTGGSRGYTF	TGTGCCAGCAGCACCACAGGGGGATCTAGGGGCTACACCTTC
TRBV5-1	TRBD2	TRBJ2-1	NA	CASSLHFGTSGNEQFF	TGCGCCAGCAGCTTGCACTTCGGGACTAGTGGCAATGAGCAGTTCTTC
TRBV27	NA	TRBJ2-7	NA	CASSFGLPYEQYF	TGTGCCAGCAGTTTTGGACTACCCTACGAGCAGTACTTC
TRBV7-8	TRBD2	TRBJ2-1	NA	CASSPGLAGVFF	TGTGCCAGCAGCCCGGGACTAGCGGGGGTCTTCTTC
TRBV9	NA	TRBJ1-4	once	CASSVEWGDNEKLFF	TGTGCCAGCAGCGTAGAATGGGGGGATAATGAAAAACTGTTTTTT
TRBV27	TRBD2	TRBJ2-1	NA	CASSFGSRSGRLHYNEQFF	TGTGCCAGCAGTTTTGGGTCGCGGAGCGGGAGGCTTCACTACAATGAGCAGTTCTTC
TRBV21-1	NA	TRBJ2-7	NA	CASSKKTGRHYEQYF	TGTGCCAGCAGCAAAAAGACAGGGAGGCACTACGAGCAGTACTTC
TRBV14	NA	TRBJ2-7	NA	CASSVESQVGEQYF	TGTGCCAGCAGCGTAGAGAGCCAGGTAGGCGAGCAGTACTTC
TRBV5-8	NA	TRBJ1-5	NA	CASSPLTSNGDPAQHF	TGTGCCAGCAGCCCTCTGACATCGAACGGGGATCCTGCCCAGCATTTT
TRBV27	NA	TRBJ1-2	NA	CASSLGRNYGYTF	TGTGCCAGCAGTTTAGGGAGGAACTATGGCTACACCTTC
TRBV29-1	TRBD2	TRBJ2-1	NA	CSAAGLAETNEQFF	TGCAGCGCCGCGGGACTAGCGGAGACCAATGAGCAGTTCTTC
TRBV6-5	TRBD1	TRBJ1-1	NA	CASSTAGQANTEAFF	TGTGCCAGCAGTACCGCGGGACAGGCGAACACTGAAGCTTTCTTT
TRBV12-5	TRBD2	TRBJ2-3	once	CASGQAGSRTDTQYF	TGTGCTAGTGGACAAGCGGGGTCCCGCACAGATACGCAGTATTTT
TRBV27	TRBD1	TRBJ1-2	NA	CASSLTGHGYTF	TGTGCCAGCAGCTTGACAGGGCATGGCTACACCTTC
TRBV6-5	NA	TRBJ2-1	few	CASRRASYNEQFF	TGTGCCAGCCGGCGGGCTTCGTACAATGAGCAGTTCTTC
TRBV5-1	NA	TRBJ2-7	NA	CASSLGEYEQYF	TGCGCCAGCAGCTTGGGAGAGTACGAGCAGTACTTC
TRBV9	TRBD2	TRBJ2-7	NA	CASSGRDYPYEQYF	TGTGCCAGCAGCGGTCGGGACTACCCCTACGAGCAGTACTTC
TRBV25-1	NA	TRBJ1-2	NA	CASSETGIFGYTF	TGTGCCAGCAGCGAGACAGGTATTTTTGGCTACACCTTC
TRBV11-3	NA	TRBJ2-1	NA	CASSLVVGVSYNEQFF	TGTGCCAGCAGCTTAGTTGTCGGGGTTAGCTACAATGAGCAGTTCTTC
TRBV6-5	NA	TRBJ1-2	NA	CASSYRGNGYTF	TGTGCCAGCAGTTACCGGGGGAATGGCTACACCTTC
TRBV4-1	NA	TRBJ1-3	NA	CASSQAGGNLGNTIYF	TGCGCCAGCAGCCAAGCGGGGGGGAACCTTGGAAACACCATATATTTT
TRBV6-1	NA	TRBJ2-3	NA	CASGSVTYTQYF	TGTGCCAGCGGTTCGGTAACTTATACGCAGTATTTT
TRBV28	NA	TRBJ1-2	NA	CASSEGGTNYGYTF	TGTGCCAGCAGTGAGGGGGGGACCAACTATGGCTACACCTTC
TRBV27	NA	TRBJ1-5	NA	CASSPAGPNQPQHF	TGTGCCAGCAGCCCAGCTGGGCCCAATCAGCCCCAGCATTTT
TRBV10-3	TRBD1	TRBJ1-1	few	CAISAGTGSNTEAFF	TGTGCCATCAGTGCCGGGACAGGGTCGAACACTGAAGCTTTCTTT
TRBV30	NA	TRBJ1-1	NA	CAWTSGRGARRAFF	TGTGCCTGGACTTCGGGGCGCGGGGCTCGACGGGCTTTCTTT
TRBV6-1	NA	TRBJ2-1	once	CASSEGSASYNEQFF	TGTGCCAGCAGTGAAGGGAGTGCGTCCTACAATGAGCAGTTCTTC
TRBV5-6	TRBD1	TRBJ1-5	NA	CASSSRDRVDRPQHF	TGTGCCAGCAGCTCCCGGGACAGGGTCGATCGGCCCCAGCATTTT
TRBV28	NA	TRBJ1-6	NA	CASGTGGIRGSPLHF	TGTGCCAGCGGTACTGGGGGGATTCGGGGTTCACCCCTCCACTTT
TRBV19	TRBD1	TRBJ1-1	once	CASRKTGGRTEAFF	TGTGCCAGTAGAAAGACAGGGGGACGCACTGAAGCTTTCTTT
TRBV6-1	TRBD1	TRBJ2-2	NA	CASSIDRANTGELFF	TGTGCCAGCAGTATAGACAGGGCGAACACCGGGGAGCTGTTTTTT
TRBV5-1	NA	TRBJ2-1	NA	CASSPIRRGEQFF	TGCGCCAGCAGCCCTATCCGGAGGGGTGAGCAGTTCTTC
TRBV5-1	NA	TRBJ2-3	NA	CASSLRVSGGLQDTQYF	TGCGCCAGCAGCTTGAGAGTGTCAGGGGGGCTTCAAGATACGCAGTATTTT
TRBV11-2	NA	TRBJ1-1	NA	CASSFFGGGGEAFF	TGTGCCAGCAGCTTTTTCGGGGGAGGTGGTGAAGCTTTCTTT
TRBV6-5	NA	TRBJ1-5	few	CASKNFNQPQHF	TGTGCCAGCAAGAACTTCAATCAGCCCCAGCATTTT
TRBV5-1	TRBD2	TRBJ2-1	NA	CASSGTSGRAYEQFF	TGCGCCAGCAGTGGGACTAGCGGGAGGGCCTATGAGCAGTTCTTC
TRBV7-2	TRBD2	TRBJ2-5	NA	CASSQAGTSGTQYF	TGTGCCAGCAGCCAAGCCGGGACTAGCGGGACCCAGTACTTC
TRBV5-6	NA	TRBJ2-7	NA	CASSPDSSYEQYF	TGTGCCAGCAGCCCCGACAGTTCCTACGAGCAGTACTTC
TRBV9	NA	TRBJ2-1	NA	CASSVDAGEWNEQFF	TGTGCCAGCAGCGTAGATGCAGGGGAGTGGAATGAGCAGTTCTTC
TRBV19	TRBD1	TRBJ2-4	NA	CASSIGTGGLIDIQYF	TGTGCCAGTAGTATTGGGACAGGGGGCCTCATAGACATTCAGTACTTC
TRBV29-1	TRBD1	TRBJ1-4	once	CSVETGDRLFF	TGCAGCGTTGAAACAGGGGATAGACTGTTTTTT
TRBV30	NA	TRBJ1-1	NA	CAWTPGGFGTEAFF	TGTGCCTGGACCCCGGGGGGATTTGGAACTGAAGCTTTCTTT
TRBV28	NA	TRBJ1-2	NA	CAISWAGLSNYGYTF	TGTGCCATTTCATGGGCAGGGCTATCTAACTATGGCTACACCTTC
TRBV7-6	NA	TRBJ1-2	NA	CATTVDYGYTF	TGTGCCACCACAGTGGACTATGGCTACACCTTC
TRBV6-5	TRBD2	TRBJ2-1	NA	CASSRTSGSSDEQFF	TGTGCCAGCAGTAGAACTAGCGGGAGTTCGGATGAGCAGTTCTTC
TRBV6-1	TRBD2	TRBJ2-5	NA	CASRMGGGGETQYF	TGTGCCAGCAGGATGGGTGGGGGGGGAGAGACCCAGTACTTC
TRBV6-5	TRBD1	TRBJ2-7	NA	CASNTGGDYEQYF	TGTGCCAGCAACACAGGGGGTGATTACGAGCAGTACTTC
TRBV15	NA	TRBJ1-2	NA	CATSTPKSGYGYTF	TGTGCCACCAGCACTCCCAAATCGGGCTATGGCTACACCTTC
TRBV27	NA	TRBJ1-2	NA	CASSLGDTDGYTF	TGTGCCAGCAGTTTGGGGGACACAGATGGCTACACCTTC
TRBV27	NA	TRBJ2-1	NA	CATFAGTLNEQFF	TGTGCCACCTTTGCCGGGACTTTAAATGAGCAGTTCTTC